The clone carrying this T cell receptor (beta chain) was picked up many times. Its specificity is not known. The data are from a study of T-cell reconstitution after alpha-beta-depleted transplantation in children. Study-wide findings and caveats: Approximately two months post-transplant, alpha-beta T cells reportedly originated from several hundred expanded graft clones. T-cell counts and diversity at one year post-transplant came mainly from newly produced T cells.

The CDR3 runs to 12 residues. The V end was cut by 7 bases, the J end by 12 bases, with 16 bases between. As it was prepared, the TCRbeta library received unique molecular identifiers. TCRdb reprocessed the PCR reads with MiXCR, giving one entry per CDR3 protein. The table shows 200,000 to 250,000 distinct CDR3 sequences, with under 13% occurring only once. The V and J genes are TRBV12-3 or TRBV12-4 and TRBJ2-1; D is possibly TRBD1 or TRBD2 (5 bases each). This specimen was PBMCs, taken before TCRalphabeta/CD19-depleted stem cell transplant. The sequence was obtained from a child younger than two with acute myeloid leukemia, due to receive a stem cell transplant. The CDR3 region is CASTLRGEGQFF. The CDR3 DNA is TGTGCCAGCACCCTTAGGGGCGAGGGGCAGTTCTTC.